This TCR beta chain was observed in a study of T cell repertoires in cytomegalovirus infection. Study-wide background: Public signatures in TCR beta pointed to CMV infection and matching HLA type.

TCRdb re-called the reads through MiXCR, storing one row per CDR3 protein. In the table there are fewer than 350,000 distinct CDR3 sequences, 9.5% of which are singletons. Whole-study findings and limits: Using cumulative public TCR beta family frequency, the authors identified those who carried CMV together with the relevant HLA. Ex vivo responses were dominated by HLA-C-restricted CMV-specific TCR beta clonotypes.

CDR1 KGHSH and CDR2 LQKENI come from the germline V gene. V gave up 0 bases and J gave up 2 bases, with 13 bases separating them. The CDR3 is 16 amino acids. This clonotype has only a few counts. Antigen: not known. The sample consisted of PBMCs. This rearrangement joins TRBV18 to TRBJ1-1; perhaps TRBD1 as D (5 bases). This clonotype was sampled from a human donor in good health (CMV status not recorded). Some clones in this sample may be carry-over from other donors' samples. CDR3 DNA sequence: TGTGCCAGCTCACCACCATCTCCAGGGACTAACACTGAAGCTTTCTTT. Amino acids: CASSPPSPGTNTEAFF.